These 17 T cell receptor beta chains originate from one sample sequenced in a study of technical replicates of blood from a handful of donors. TCRdb's copy holds only in-frame clones and misses some; the assay was immunoSEQ multiplex PCR. Among approximately 78,000 clones listed, about 95% were seen once. Sequenced input: T cells isolated from PBMCs. These receptor sequences come from a human donor in good health.

The chain is built from TRBV4-1 and TRBJ1-5, with 10 bases fitting TRBD1. Germline CDR1 MGHRA, CDR2 YSYEKL. Trimming cost V 3 bases and J 4 bases; bases outside gene matches: 6. The CDR3 runs 16 residues. The CDR3 protein is CASSHSWDRGNQPQHF. CDR3 nucleotides: TGCGCCAGCAGCCATTCCTGGGACAGGGGTAATCAGCCCCAGCATTTT.

The chain carries TRBV7-6 and TRBJ2-5, with a possible D match to TRBD2 (5 bases). V was cut by 1 base and J by 1 base, with 10 bases left in between. There are 15 residues in the CDR3. Germline V CDR1 and CDR2: SGHVS, FNYEAQ. The CDR3 DNA follows: TGTGCCAGCAGCTTAGGTTGGACTGGCCAAGAGACCCAGTACTTC. Protein product: CASSLGWTGQETQYF.

J is TRBJ2-7 and V is TRBV11-3; possibly TRBD2 for D (5 bases). The V and J ends lost 4 bases and 5 bases respectively, with 18 bases between them. The CDR3 is 15 residues long. The germline V gene encodes CDR1 SGHNT and CDR2 YENEEA. In DNA form, the CDR3 reads TGTGCCAGCAGCTCAGAAGCCCAGCCCGGGAACGAGCAGTACTTC. The encoded protein is CASSSEAQPGNEQYF.

This chain joins TRBV7-8 and TRBJ2-7; 7 nucleotides match TRBD2. Per the germline V gene, CDR1 is SGHVS and CDR2 is FQNEAQ. The CDR3 sequence is 15 residues long. Losses at the gene ends were 6 bases for V and 3 bases for J; bases not matched to a gene: 11. The DNA of the CDR3 is TGTGCCAGCAGTTCCGCGGGGGTGATAATCTACGAGCAGTACTTC. This gives the protein CASSSAGVIIYEQYF.

This rearrangement joins TRBV7-9 to TRBJ1-4; tentative D call: TRBD1 (6 bases). The germline V and J ends were trimmed by 2 bases and 0 bases, with 10 bases remaining between them. Per germline, CDR1 SEHNR and CDR2 FQNEAQ (reference sequence). The CDR3 contains 16 residues. The CDR3 region is CASSLIQGTTNEKLFF. The CDR3 DNA reads as TGTGCCAGCAGCTTAATACAGGGAACAACTAATGAAAAACTGTTTTTT.

The chain combines TRBV27 with TRBJ2-7; 10 bases agree with TRBD1. Germline V CDR1 and CDR2: MNHEY, SMNVEV (reference sequence). V was clipped by 5 bases and J by 2 bases; unmatched bases: 3. This CDR3 region has 14 residues. CDR3 protein: CASSPGQGAYEQYF. The DNA of the CDR3 is TGTGCCAGCAGTCCCGGACAGGGGGCCTACGAGCAGTACTTC.

This CDR3 is CSASQDQPQHF. The CDR3 DNA follows: TGCAGTGCTAGTCAGGATCAGCCCCAGCATTTT. V and J are TRBV20-1 and TRBJ1-5; no clear D gene. The CDR3 covers 11 residues. The ends were cut back, 3 bases at V and 5 bases at J, with 5 bases in the middle. Per the germline V gene, CDR1 is DFQATT and CDR2 is SNEGSKA (reference sequence).

The chain recombines TRBV5-6 with TRBJ2-7; maybe TRBD2 (6 bases). V was clipped by 10 bases and J by 1 base, with 21 bases between them. The length of the CDR3 is 15 residues. Germline CDR1 SGHDT, CDR2 YYEEEE. CDR3 bases: TGTGCCTCCCTCGGTGGTCCGGGAGCTTCCTACGAGCAGTACTTC. Its translation is CASLGGPGASYEQYF.

This rearrangement joins TRBV18 to TRBJ1-4; 8 nucleotides agree with TRBD1. The germline V gene has CDR1 KGHSH and CDR2 LQKENI. V shed 5 bases, J shed 5 bases, and the junction held 7 bases outside the gene matches. The CDR3 is 15 residues long. DNA of the CDR3: TGTGCCAGCTCAAAGACAGGGGCGGAGAATGAAAAACTGTTTTTT. Translation: CASSKTGAENEKLFF.

The chain recombines TRBV27 with TRBJ1-4; D is unresolved. The V end lost 5 bases, the J end lost 8 bases, and 9 bases lay between the germline ends. CDR1 is MNHEY, CDR2 SMNVEV, per germline (reference sequence). The CDR3 runs to 12 residues. DNA of the CDR3: TGTGCCAGCAGTGGCGAGCGGGAAAAACTGTTTTTT. As protein: CASSGEREKLFF. The whole variable domain, remainder taken from reference TRBV27 and TRBJ1-4, is EAQVTQNPRYLITVTGKKLTVTCSQNMNHEYMSWYRQDPGLGLRQIYYSMNVEVTDKGDVPEGYKVSRKEKRNFPLILESPSPNQTSLYFCASSGEREKLFFGSGTQLSVL.

This clone was seen once. The rearrangement links TRBV27 to TRBJ2-3; 10 bases are shared with TRBD1. Germline CDR1 reads MNHEY; CDR2 reads SMNVEV (reference sequence). Germline trimming cut 1 base from V and 5 bases from J; bases unmatched to any gene: 9. CDR3 length equals 17 residues. CDR3 protein: CASSLWDGQGEGDTQYF. The CDR3 DNA sequence: TGTGCCAGCAGTTTATGGGATGGACAGGGGGAGGGAGATACGCAGTATTTT.

V is TRBV2 and J is TRBJ2-1; D possibly corresponds to TRBD2 (6 bases). Germline V CDR1 and CDR2: SNHLY, FYNNEI. The CDR3 consists of 17 residues. The V end was cut by 3 bases, the J end by 6 bases, with 21 bases between. The CDR3 coding sequence is TGTGCCAGCAGTGACACCCCGAGGGCGGGGCACCGCAATGAGCAGTTCTTC. Translated: CASSDTPRAGHRNEQFF.

V and J are TRBV2 and TRBJ2-7; no clear D gene. Germline CDR1 SNHLY, CDR2 FYNNEI. V shed 2 bases and J shed 0 bases, with 5 bases lying between them. The CDR3 is 13 residues long. CDR3 loop: CASSEKSSYEQYF. CDR3 nucleotide sequence: TGTGCCAGCAGTGAAAAGAGCTCCTACGAGCAGTACTTC.

This chain connects TRBV4-1 to TRBJ1-1, with TRBD1 matching over 7 bases. In germline, CDR1 is MGHRA, CDR2 YSYEKL. The CDR3 length is 16 residues. V was pared by 2 bases and J by 3 bases, with 9 bases of the junction left unmatched. CDR3 sequence: CASSQNRVQGYTEAFF. Here the CDR3 DNA reads TGCGCCAGCAGCCAAAACCGCGTACAGGGGTACACTGAAGCTTTCTTT.

The rearrangement joins TRBV5-1 to TRBJ2-1; D is possibly TRBD2 (6 bases). The CDR3 is 14 amino acids. The V end lost 4 bases, the J end lost 5 bases, and 13 bases lay between the germline ends. CDR1 and CDR2 (germline): SGHRS, YFSETQ. The CDR3 sequence: CASSGMTSNNEQFF. For the CDR3, the DNA is TGCGCCAGCAGCGGCATGACTAGTAACAATGAGCAGTTCTTC.

J is TRBJ2-5 and V is TRBV5-4; 14 positions agree with TRBD2. The CDR3 length is 17 residues. J was trimmed by 4 bases and V by 3 bases; bases with no gene match: 8. Germline V lookup: CDR1 SGHNT, CDR2 YYREEE (reference sequence). The CDR3 DNA is TGTGCCAGCAGCTCGGGACTAGCGGGAGTATCTGGAGAGACCCAGTACTTC. It translates to CASSSGLAGVSGETQYF.

The chain links TRBV5-1 to TRBJ2-7, with D possibly being TRBD1 (5 bases). The V end was cut by 6 bases, the J end by 6 bases, with 16 bases between. Germline-derived CDR1 and CDR2 are SGHRS and YFSETQ. The CDR3 consists of 13 residues. CDR3 region: CASIGAGISEQYF. The CDR3 DNA is TGCGCCAGCATAGGGGCAGGGATTTCCGAGCAGTACTTC.